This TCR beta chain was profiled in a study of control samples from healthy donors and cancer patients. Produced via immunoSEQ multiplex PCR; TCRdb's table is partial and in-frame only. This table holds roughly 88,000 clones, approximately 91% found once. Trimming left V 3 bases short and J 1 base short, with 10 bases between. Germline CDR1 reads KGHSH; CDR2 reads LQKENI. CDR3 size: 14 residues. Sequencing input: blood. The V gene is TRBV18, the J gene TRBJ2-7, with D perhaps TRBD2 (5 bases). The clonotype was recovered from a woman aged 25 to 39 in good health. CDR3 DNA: TGTGCCAGCTCACCCGGGGAGTATTCCTACGAGCAGTACTTC. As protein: CASSPGEYSYEQYF.